These T cell receptor beta chains were read from a single sample in a study of T cells in Graves' hyperthyroidism and ophthalmopathy. MiXCR was run by TCRdb on the multiplex PCR reads, yielding one entry per CDR3 protein. Of over 500,000 distinct CDR3 sequences listed, roughly 15% are singletons. Sequencing was done on a sample of blood. These TCRs come from a woman aged 25 to 45 with Graves' ophthalmopathy. CDR3s include the opening cysteine and the closing phenylalanine or tryptophan. The order of the fields is CDR3 protein, CDR3 DNA, V gene, D gene, J gene, clone size. The D gene is left open where the match is weak. Size tells how often a clone was seen (once, few, many) or the class of an expanded clone, and some rows leave it out.

CDR3 protein: CASSLDGPSTNEKLFF
CDR3 DNA: TGTGCCAGCAGTTTAGACGGCCCCTCAACTAATGAAAAACTGTTTTTT
V gene: TRBV28
D gene: -
J gene: TRBJ1-4
clone size: many

CDR3 protein: CSARLTNRNTEAFF
CDR3 DNA: TGCAGTGCTAGGCTCACCAATCGGAACACTGAAGCTTTCTTT
V gene: TRBV20-1
D gene: -
J gene: TRBJ1-1
clone size: many

CDR3 protein: CASSLRLAGATGELFF
CDR3 DNA: TGTGCCAGCAGCTTAAGACTAGCGGGAGCGACCGGGGAGCTGTTTTTT
V gene: TRBV9
D gene: TRBD2
J gene: TRBJ2-2
clone size: few

CDR3 protein: CASSPRSGGWAGYTF
CDR3 DNA: TGTGCCAGCAGCCCCCGGTCGGGGGGTTGGGCTGGCTACACCTTC
V gene: TRBV5-6
D gene: -
J gene: TRBJ1-2
clone size: few

CDR3 protein: CAAYRESNYGYTF
CDR3 DNA: TGTGCCGCGTACAGGGAGAGTAACTATGGCTACACCTTC
V gene: TRBV13
D gene: -
J gene: TRBJ1-2
clone size: few

CDR3 protein: CASRSTLLGRGSPLHF
CDR3 DNA: TGTGCCAGCAGATCCACGTTGTTGGGGCGAGGGTCACCCCTCCACTTT
V gene: TRBV11-2
D gene: -
J gene: TRBJ1-6
clone size: many

CDR3 protein: CASSLAGASDYTDTQYF
CDR3 DNA: TGTGCCAGCAGCTTGGCGGGCGCTAGCGACTACACAGATACGCAGTATTTT
V gene: TRBV7-2
D gene: -
J gene: TRBJ2-3
clone size: many

CDR3 protein: CASSTPEAHTDTQYF
CDR3 DNA: TGTGCCAGCAGTACCCCCGAGGCTCACACAGATACGCAGTATTTT
V gene: TRBV28
D gene: -
J gene: TRBJ2-3
clone size: few

CDR3 protein: CASSDSTFPYEQYF
CDR3 DNA: TGTGCCAGCTCGGACTCGACTTTCCCCTACGAGCAGTACTTC
V gene: TRBV18
D gene: -
J gene: TRBJ2-7
clone size: many

CDR3 protein: CSARDRARYQETQYF
CDR3 DNA: TGCAGTGCTAGAGACAGGGCGAGGTACCAAGAGACCCAGTACTTC
V gene: TRBV20-1
D gene: -
J gene: TRBJ2-5
clone size: many

CDR3 protein: CASSPQPFGNTIYF
CDR3 DNA: TGTGCCAGCAGCCCCCAACCGTTTGGAAACACCATATATTTT
V gene: TRBV7-3
D gene: -
J gene: TRBJ1-3
clone size: -

CDR3 protein: CASSQGIPRRTEAFF
CDR3 DNA: TGTGCCAGCAGCCAAGGCATCCCCCGTCGGACTGAAGCTTTCTTT
V gene: TRBV14
D gene: -
J gene: TRBJ1-1
clone size: few

CDR3 protein: CASRQEQETQYF
CDR3 DNA: TGTGCCAGCAGACAGGAGCAAGAGACCCAGTACTTC
V gene: TRBV5-4
D gene: -
J gene: TRBJ2-5
clone size: few

CDR3 protein: CASSPHLDRVDQPQHF
CDR3 DNA: TGTGCCAGCAGTCCCCATCTCGACAGGGTAGATCAGCCCCAGCATTTT
V gene: TRBV6-1
D gene: TRBD1
J gene: TRBJ1-5
clone size: few

CDR3 protein: CSVGQGTDTQYF
CDR3 DNA: TGCAGCGTTGGACAGGGAACAGATACGCAGTATTTT
V gene: TRBV29-1
D gene: TRBD1
J gene: TRBJ2-3
clone size: many

CDR3 protein: CASTSPGGSSYNEQFF
CDR3 DNA: TGTGCCAGCACCTCACCGGGGGGAAGCTCCTACAATGAGCAGTTCTTC
V gene: TRBV28
D gene: TRBD2
J gene: TRBJ2-1
clone size: -

CDR3 protein: CASSASGGNQPQHF
CDR3 DNA: TGTGCCAGTAGTGCCTCAGGGGGCAATCAGCCCCAGCATTTT
V gene: TRBV19
D gene: -
J gene: TRBJ1-5
clone size: -

CDR3 protein: CASSPGTTRGETQYF
CDR3 DNA: TGCGCCAGCAGTCCAGGGACCACCCGTGGAGAGACCCAGTACTTC
V gene: TRBV5-1
D gene: -
J gene: TRBJ2-5
clone size: -

CDR3 protein: CSARDPGRGDTQYF
CDR3 DNA: TGCAGTGCTAGAGATCCCGGGAGAGGGGATACGCAGTATTTT
V gene: TRBV20-1
D gene: -
J gene: TRBJ2-3
clone size: -

CDR3 protein: CSAPRLNTEAFF
CDR3 DNA: TGCAGTGCCCCAAGACTAAACACTGAAGCTTTCTTT
V gene: TRBV20-1
D gene: -
J gene: TRBJ1-1
clone size: -

CDR3 protein: CASSSRTGGAGTEAFF
CDR3 DNA: TGCGCCAGCAGCTCGAGGACAGGGGGAGCTGGCACTGAAGCTTTCTTT
V gene: TRBV5-1
D gene: TRBD1
J gene: TRBJ1-1
clone size: many

CDR3 protein: CATSRPGEQETQYF
CDR3 DNA: TGTGCCACCAGCAGACCGGGAGAACAAGAGACCCAGTACTTC
V gene: TRBV15
D gene: -
J gene: TRBJ2-5
clone size: many

CDR3 protein: CSVGEQNSPLHF
CDR3 DNA: TGCAGCGTAGGGGAGCAAAATTCACCCCTCCACTTT
V gene: TRBV29-1
D gene: -
J gene: TRBJ1-6
clone size: -

CDR3 protein: CASSQLGGHNEQFF
CDR3 DNA: TGTGCCAGCAGCCAACTAGGTGGGCACAATGAGCAGTTCTTC
V gene: TRBV3-1
D gene: -
J gene: TRBJ2-1
clone size: -

CDR3 protein: CASTHGGSTEAFF
CDR3 DNA: TGTGCCAGCACACACGGGGGGAGTACTGAAGCTTTCTTT
V gene: TRBV6-1
D gene: -
J gene: TRBJ1-1
clone size: many

CDR3 protein: CASSDTLNTEAFF
CDR3 DNA: TGTGCCAGCAGCGATACACTGAACACTGAAGCTTTCTTT
V gene: TRBV7-3
D gene: -
J gene: TRBJ1-1
clone size: many

CDR3 protein: CASSLGARPGANVLTF
CDR3 DNA: TGTGCCAGCAGCTTAGGGGCCCGCCCTGGGGCCAACGTCCTGACTTTC
V gene: TRBV7-2
D gene: -
J gene: TRBJ2-6
clone size: many

CDR3 protein: CAWSGQGEEKLFF
CDR3 DNA: TGTGCCTGGAGTGGACAGGGAGAGGAAAAACTGTTTTTT
V gene: TRBV30
D gene: TRBD1
J gene: TRBJ1-4
clone size: many

CDR3 protein: CASSLGGVRFAEAFF
CDR3 DNA: TGCGCCAGCAGCTTAGGTGGGGTTCGTTTTGCTGAAGCTTTCTTT
V gene: TRBV4-1
D gene: -
J gene: TRBJ1-1
clone size: -

CDR3 protein: CAWSTGQTNYGYTF
CDR3 DNA: TGTGCCTGGAGTACCGGACAGACGAACTATGGCTACACCTTC
V gene: TRBV30
D gene: -
J gene: TRBJ1-2
clone size: many

CDR3 protein: CSAKGGGLGIYGYTF
CDR3 DNA: TGCAGTGCTAAAGGGGGCGGTTTAGGGATCTATGGCTACACCTTC
V gene: TRBV20-1
D gene: TRBD1
J gene: TRBJ1-2
clone size: many

CDR3 protein: CASSPQGARNGYTF
CDR3 DNA: TGCGCCAGCAGTCCACAGGGGGCGAGGAATGGCTACACCTTC
V gene: TRBV4-1
D gene: TRBD1
J gene: TRBJ1-2
clone size: few

CDR3 protein: CASSPTNNEQFF
CDR3 DNA: TGTGCCAGCAGCCCTACCAACAATGAGCAGTTCTTC
V gene: TRBV7-8
D gene: -
J gene: TRBJ2-1
clone size: once

CDR3 protein: CASSYRGAGANVLTF
CDR3 DNA: TGTGCCAGCAGTTACAGGGGTGCTGGGGCCAACGTCCTGACTTTC
V gene: TRBV6-6
D gene: -
J gene: TRBJ2-6
clone size: many

CDR3 protein: CSAERPTDTQYF
CDR3 DNA: TGCAGTGCAGAGCGGCCCACAGATACGCAGTATTTT
V gene: TRBV20-1
D gene: -
J gene: TRBJ2-3
clone size: few

CDR3 protein: CASCGQNNSPLHF
CDR3 DNA: TGTGCCAGCTGCGGGCAGAATAATTCACCCCTCCACTTT
V gene: TRBV2
D gene: -
J gene: TRBJ1-6
clone size: many

CDR3 protein: CASRSLQYRNNEQFF
CDR3 DNA: TGTGCCAGCAGGTCATTACAGTACCGTAACAATGAGCAGTTCTTC
V gene: TRBV6-2/TRBV6-3
D gene: -
J gene: TRBJ2-1
clone size: few

CDR3 protein: CASSKSTGTSVSRGEQFF
CDR3 DNA: TGTGCCAGCAGTAAATCTACCGGGACTAGCGTCTCTAGGGGGGAGCAGTTCTTC
V gene: TRBV2
D gene: TRBD2
J gene: TRBJ2-1
clone size: many

CDR3 protein: CASSNSDTQYF
CDR3 DNA: TGTGCCAGCAGTAATTCAGATACGCAGTATTTT
V gene: TRBV28
D gene: -
J gene: TRBJ2-3
clone size: many

CDR3 protein: CASSLHLPPYEQYF
CDR3 DNA: TGTGCCAGCAGCTTGCACCTACCTCCCTACGAGCAGTACTTC
V gene: TRBV7-2
D gene: -
J gene: TRBJ2-7
clone size: many

CDR3 protein: CSVDGGGGGGEAFF
CDR3 DNA: TGCAGCGTTGACGGTGGAGGGGGAGGAGGTGAAGCTTTCTTT
V gene: TRBV29-1
D gene: -
J gene: TRBJ1-1
clone size: few

CDR3 protein: CASSFIPGGGISEQFF
CDR3 DNA: TGTGCCAGCAGTTTTATCCCAGGGGGAGGAATAAGTGAGCAGTTCTTC
V gene: TRBV28
D gene: -
J gene: TRBJ2-1
clone size: many

CDR3 protein: CASSFHTVPNEQFF
CDR3 DNA: TGTGCCAGCAGTTTTCATACAGTGCCCAATGAGCAGTTCTTC
V gene: TRBV28
D gene: -
J gene: TRBJ2-1
clone size: many

CDR3 protein: CASSLVAEIYNEQFF
CDR3 DNA: TGCGCCAGCAGCTTAGTAGCGGAAATCTACAATGAGCAGTTCTTC
V gene: TRBV5-1
D gene: -
J gene: TRBJ2-1
clone size: many